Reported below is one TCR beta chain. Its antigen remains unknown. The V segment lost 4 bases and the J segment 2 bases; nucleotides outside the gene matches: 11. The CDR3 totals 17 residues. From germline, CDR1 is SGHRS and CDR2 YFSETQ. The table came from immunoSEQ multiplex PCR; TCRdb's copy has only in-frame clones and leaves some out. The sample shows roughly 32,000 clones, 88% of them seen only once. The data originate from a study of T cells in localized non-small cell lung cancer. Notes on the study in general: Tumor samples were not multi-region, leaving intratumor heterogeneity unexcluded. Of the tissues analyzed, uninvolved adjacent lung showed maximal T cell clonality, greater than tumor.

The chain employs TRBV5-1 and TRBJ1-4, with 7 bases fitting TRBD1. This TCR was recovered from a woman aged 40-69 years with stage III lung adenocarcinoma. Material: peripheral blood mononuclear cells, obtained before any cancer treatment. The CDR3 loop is CASSLNPGGGTNEKLFF. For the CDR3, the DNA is TGCGCCAGCAGCCTGAACCCAGGGGGAGGGACTAATGAAAAACTGTTTTTT.